This T cell receptor (beta chain) was recorded in a study of Graves' ophthalmopathy and Graves' hyperthyroidism. Regarding the study as a whole: Appearing in blood as well were most expanded thyroid clonotypes above 0.001 frequency.

Aged 18 to 65, the patients with hyperthyroidism had under 2 months' duration and were newly diagnosed. This clonotype was picked up many times. Its target is unknown. The TCR beta CDR3 regions underwent amplification from RNA transcripts. HTBI primers served in a first-round RT-PCR, which a second-round multiplex PCR followed. TCRdb re-analysed the multiplex PCR reads in MiXCR, keeping a single row per CDR3 protein. Seen here are 900,000 to 1,200,000 distinct CDR3 sequences, about 35% observed once, and the top ten hold 11%. The CDR3 has 13 amino acids. With 0 bases removed from V and 7 bases from J, the gap between germline ends came to 7 bases. The germline V gene has CDR1 LNHDA and CDR2 SQIVND (reference sequence).

The receptor's source is an adult man with Graves' hyperthyroidism. V usage is TRBV19 and J usage is TRBJ1-5; D is possibly TRBD1 (6 bases). The sample consisted of peripheral blood or thyroid tissue (not recorded which). The CDR3 protein is CASSIDDRQPQHF. The CDR3 coding sequence is TGTGCCAGTAGTATAGACGACAGGCAGCCCCAGCATTTT.